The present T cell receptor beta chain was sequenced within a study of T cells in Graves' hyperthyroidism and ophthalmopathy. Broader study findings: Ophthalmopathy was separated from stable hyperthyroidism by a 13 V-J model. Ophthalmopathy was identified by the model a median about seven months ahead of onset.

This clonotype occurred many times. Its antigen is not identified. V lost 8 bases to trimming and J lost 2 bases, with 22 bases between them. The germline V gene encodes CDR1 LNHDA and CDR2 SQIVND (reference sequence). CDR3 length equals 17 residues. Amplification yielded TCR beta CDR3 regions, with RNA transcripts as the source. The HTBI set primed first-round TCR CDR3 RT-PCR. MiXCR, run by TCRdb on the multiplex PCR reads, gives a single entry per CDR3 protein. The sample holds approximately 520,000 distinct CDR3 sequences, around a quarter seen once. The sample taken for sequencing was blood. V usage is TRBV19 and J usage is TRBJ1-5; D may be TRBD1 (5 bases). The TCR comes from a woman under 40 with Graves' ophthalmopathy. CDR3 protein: CASGNFLGQGRNQPQHF. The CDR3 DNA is TGTGCCAGTGGTAACTTCCTCGGGCAGGGACGCAATCAGCCCCAGCATTTT.